A single sample is the source of the 28 T cell receptor beta chains below, sequenced in a study of blood T cell repertoires in COVID-19. This table comes from immunoSEQ multiplex PCR, and its TCRdb copy is limited to in-frame clones, with some not included. This table holds 86,000 or so clones, about nine tenths found once. The material sequenced was peripheral blood. These TCRs come from a woman in her fifties or sixties in a cohort sampled during active COVID-19.

The chain employs TRBV5-1 and TRBJ2-7; 8 bases fit TRBD1. Looked up from germline, CDR1 is SGHRS and CDR2 is YFSETQ. V lost 4 bases and J lost 0; bases outside the gene matches: 6. This CDR3 spans 15 amino acids. CDR3 region: CASSRTDRASYEQYF. The CDR3 region has the DNA TGCGCCAGCAGCCGGACGGACAGGGCCTCCTACGAGCAGTACTTC.

J is TRBJ1-1 and V is TRBV6-1; possibly TRBD1 for D (6 bases). V was shortened by 0 bases and J by 1 base, with 6 bases between the two germline ends. Germline CDR1 reads MNHNS; CDR2 reads SASEGT. CDR3 size: 14 residues. CDR3 sequence reads: CASSEAQGNTEAFF. CDR3 DNA sequence: TGTGCCAGCAGTGAAGCACAGGGGAACACTGAAGCTTTCTTT.

In regard to this clone: One end of the junction fails to match germline, which may point to a read error. The V gene is TRBV2, the J gene TRBJ2-7; TRBD1 matches 9 bases. Germline V gives CDR1 SNHLY, CDR2 FYNNEI. CDR3 length: 12 amino acids. The chain's CDR3 is CASSDSRQGDHF. The CDR3 bases are TGTGCCAGCAGTGATTCCCGACAGGGGGATCACTTC.

The chain employs TRBV28 and TRBJ2-5; 7 bases are a match to TRBD2. The CDR3 runs 17 residues. Losses at the gene ends were 3 bases for V and 5 bases for J; bases not matched to a gene: 15. Germline V lookup: CDR1 MDHEN, CDR2 SYDVKM. The CDR3 is CASSFSAASGAGETQYF. In DNA, the CDR3 is TGTGCCAGCAGTTTTTCCGCGGCTAGCGGAGCGGGGGAGACCCAGTACTTC.

This chain joins TRBV5-1 and TRBJ2-5, with 11 bases aligning to TRBD2. CDR3 length: 17 amino acids. Germline CDR1 SGHRS, CDR2 YFSETQ. The V segment lost 0 bases and the J segment 2 bases; nucleotides outside the gene matches: 6. Written as DNA, the CDR3 is TGCGCCAGCAGCTTGGGAGGACTAGCGGGCATGCAAGAGACCCAGTACTTC. Translated: CASSLGGLAGMQETQYF.

V and J are TRBV4-1 and TRBJ2-3, with 9 nucleotides matching TRBD1. CDR3 length: 17 amino acids. The germline gives CDR1 MGHRA, CDR2 YSYEKL. The trim removed 2 bases at V and 0 bases at J, leaving 6 bases unmatched. The DNA for the CDR3 is TGCGCCAGCAGCCAAAACCCGGGACAGGGAAGCACAGATACGCAGTATTTT. Translation: CASSQNPGQGSTDTQYF.

This rearrangement joins TRBV24-1 to TRBJ2-6; D not certain. The CDR3 runs 17 residues. CDR1 KGHDR and CDR2 SFDVKD come from the germline V gene. V was shortened by 6 bases and J by 0 bases, with 14 bases between the two germline ends. For the CDR3, the DNA is TGTGCCACCAGTCTAAATGGGCGTAACTCTGGGGCCAACGTCCTGACTTTC. The encoded protein is CATSLNGRNSGANVLTF.

V usage is TRBV25-1 and J usage is TRBJ1-1; D is undetermined. CDR1 MGHDK and CDR2 SYGVNS come from the germline V gene. The CDR3 is 13 amino acids. Trimming removed 7 bases at V and 6 bases at J, with 15 bases between. The DNA for the CDR3 is TGTGCCAGCACGCACGACCGGGTCGCTGAAGCTTTCTTT. The encoded protein is CASTHDRVAEAFF.

V usage is TRBV5-1 and J usage is TRBJ1-1; the D gene is possibly TRBD1 (5 bases). The V and J ends lost 0 bases and 3 bases respectively, with 12 bases between them. The CDR3 is 15 amino acids. From germline, CDR1 is SGHRS and CDR2 YFSETQ. Here the CDR3 DNA reads TGCGCCAGCAGCTTGGCCACAGGAGCCCACACTGAAGCTTTCTTT. Its translation: CASSLATGAHTEAFF.

This chain uses TRBV3-1 (or the pseudogene TRBV3-2) with TRBJ2-3, with TRBD1 matching over 8 bases. The V and J ends lost 2 bases and 3 bases, in that order; junction bases with no gene match: 4. The germline CDR1 and CDR2 sequences are LGHDT and YNNKEL (reference sequence). CDR3 length equals 15 residues. The CDR3 DNA is TGTGCCAGCAGCCAACGGGACAGGACGACAGATACGCAGTATTTT. Protein: CASSQRDRTTDTQYF.

The chain joins TRBV19 to TRBJ2-1; D unclear. Looked up from germline, CDR1 is LNHDA and CDR2 is SQIVND (reference sequence). The CDR3 has 13 amino acids. V dropped 1 base and J dropped 5 bases, with 6 bases sitting between them. The CDR3 DNA reads as TGTGCCAGTAGTATAGTGCTAAACAATGAGCAGTTCTTC. Encoded protein: CASSIVLNNEQFF. The full variable domain, completed using reference TRBV19 and TRBJ2-1, is DGGITQSPKYLFRKEGQNVTLSCEQNLNHDAMYWYRQDPGQGLRLIYYSQIVNDFQKGDIAEGYSVSREKKESFPLTVTSAQKNPTAFYLCASSIVLNNEQFFGPGTRLTVL.

The genes are TRBV2 and TRBJ2-5, with D perhaps matching TRBD1 (6 bases). Trimming pared 8 bases from V and 6 bases from J, leaving 13 bases between. CDR1 SNHLY and CDR2 FYNNEI come from the germline V gene. This CDR3 is built from 12 residues. The CDR3 DNA reads as TGTGCCAGCGGGGGCCAACAGAAGACCCAGTACTTC. Protein: CASGGQQKTQYF. The full variable domain, completed using reference TRBV2 and TRBJ2-5, is EPEVTQTPSHQVTQMGQEVILRCVPISNHLYFYWYRQILGQKVEFLVSFYNNEISEKSEIFDDQFSVERPDGSNFTLKIRSTKLEDSAMYFCASGGQQKTQYFGPGTRLLVL.

The rearrangement joins TRBV13 to TRBJ2-5, with D perhaps TRBD2 (7 bases). The CDR3 is made up of 14 amino acids. Trimming pared 3 bases from V and 3 bases from J, leaving 11 bases between. Germline values: CDR1 PRHDT, CDR2 FYEKMQ (reference sequence). CDR3 amino acids: CASSLTGGKETQYF. The CDR3 region has the DNA TGTGCCAGCAGCTTGACGGGGGGCAAAGAGACCCAGTACTTC.

This clone was seen a handful of times. This chain links TRBV28 with TRBJ1-6; D gene unclear. Looked up from germline, CDR1 is MDHEN and CDR2 is SYDVKM. Between the trimmed V and J ends, which lost 8 bases and 4 bases, there was a span of 12 bases. The CDR3 extends over 14 amino acids. The CDR3 DNA reads as TGTGCCAGCTCGGTGCGCCATTATAATTCACCCCTCCACTTT. It codes for CASSVRHYNSPLHF.

The rearrangement joins TRBV3-1 (or the pseudogene TRBV3-2) to TRBJ1-1, with a weak D call TRBD1 (6 bases). With 2 bases removed from V and 2 bases from J, the gap between germline ends came to 18 bases. The CDR3 sequence is 17 residues long. Germline V gene sequence: CDR1 LGHDT, CDR2 YNNKEL (reference sequence). The CDR3 nucleotides read TGTGCCAGCAGCCAAAAAAGGTCCGCGGACAGAAACACTGAAGCTTTCTTT. This codes for CASSQKRSADRNTEAFF.

This clone is a singleton in its sample. This chain uses TRBV5-4 with TRBJ1-2, with D unresolved. Trimming cost V 0 bases and J 0 bases, with 9 bases left between them. In germline, CDR1 is SGHNT, CDR2 YYREEE (reference sequence). There are 15 residues in the CDR3. CDR3 in DNA: TGTGCCAGCAGCTTGGGAGGCCATACTAACTATGGCTACACCTTC. This encodes CASSLGGHTNYGYTF.

The chain has TRBV10-1 and TRBJ2-3, with TRBD2 identical over 10 bases. V lost 8 bases, J lost 6 bases, and 8 bases stayed unmatched. The CDR3 loop spans 14 amino acids. In germline, CDR1 is WNHNN, CDR2 SYGVQD (reference sequence). The CDR3 region has the DNA TGCGCCAGCTCAGAGCGGGGGGGCCCGGATACGCAGTATTTT. Translation: CASSERGGPDTQYF.

The chain couples TRBV5-4 to TRBJ2-3; D gene ambiguous. CDR1 is SGHNT and CDR2 is YYREEE in the germline V gene (reference sequence). The CDR3 spans 12 residues. The ends were cut back, 0 bases at V and 3 bases at J, with 2 bases in the middle. CDR3 loop: CASSLATDTQYF. The CDR3 DNA reads TGTGCCAGCAGCTTGGCGACAGATACGCAGTATTTT.

This chain joins TRBV2 and TRBJ2-4; tentatively, D is TRBD2 (6 bases). The CDR3 sequence is 13 residues long. V was cut by 8 bases and J by 9 bases, with 17 bases left in between. Germline CDR1 is SNHLY and CDR2 is FYNNEI. The CDR3 DNA reads TGTGCCAGCGGGGGGACGTACGAGGTCATTCAGTACTTC. The encoded protein is CASGGTYEVIQYF.

The rearrangement links TRBV19 to TRBJ1-6, with D possibly being TRBD1 (6 bases). Trimming shortened V by 3 bases and J by 7 bases, and 10 bases separated the two germline ends. The CDR3 is 14 residues long. CDR1 is LNHDA and CDR2 is SQIVND in the germline V gene (reference sequence). The CDR3 DNA reads as TGTGCCAGTAGTATCGGACAGCTAAATTCACCCCTCCACTTT. It encodes CASSIGQLNSPLHF.

The chain uses TRBV7-2 and TRBJ2-7, with 12 bases identical to TRBD2. Germline V CDR1 and CDR2: SGHTA, FQGNSA. The V gene end was trimmed by 5 bases and the J gene end by 4 bases; junction bases not matched to a gene: 6. The CDR3 extends over 15 amino acids. The CDR3 DNA reads as TGTGCCAGCAGCGACAGACTAGCGGGAGTGTACGAGCAGTACTTC. It encodes CASSDRLAGVYEQYF. Full variable domain (outside the CDR3, taken from reference TRBV7-2 and TRBJ2-7): GAGVSQSPSNKVTEKGKDVELRCDPISGHTALYWYRQSLGQGLEFLIYFQGNSAPDKSGLPSDRFSAERTGGSVSTLTIQRTQQEDSAVYLCASSDRLAGVYEQYFGPGTRLTVT.

This chain connects TRBV5-6 to TRBJ1-2, with D possibly TRBD1 on 6 matching bases. The V end lost 6 bases, the J end lost 0 bases, and 15 bases lay between the germline ends. The CDR3 totals 15 residues. CDR1 SGHDT and CDR2 YYEEEE come from the germline V gene. The CDR3 sequence is CASTLGGATNYGYTF. CDR3 nucleotide sequence: TGTGCCAGCACCCTGGGGGGGGCTACTAACTATGGCTACACCTTC. Together with reference TRBV5-6 and TRBJ1-2, the CDR3 gives the full variable domain: DAGVTQSPTHLIKTRGQQVTLRCSPKSGHDTVSWYQQALGQGPQFIFQYYEEEERQRGNFPDRFSGHQFPNYSSELNVNALLLGDSALYLCASTLGGATNYGYTFGSGTRLTVV.

This clone has more than one count but fewer than ten. This sequence joins TRBV19 and TRBJ2-1; a possible D gene is TRBD2 (7 bases). The CDR3 consists of 13 residues. CDR1 and CDR2 (germline): LNHDA, SQIVND (reference sequence). Trimming took 3 bases from V and 10 from J, leaving 13 bases between them. The CDR3 bases are TGTGCCAGTAGTATGGGGGGGGCGGGAGAGCAGTTCTTC. Its protein is CASSMGGAGEQFF.

This chain connects TRBV5-1 to TRBJ2-1; 11 bases are a match to TRBD2. Trimming took 4 bases from V and 3 from J; bases not matched to a gene: 9. Germline V lookup: CDR1 SGHRS, CDR2 YFSETQ. The CDR3 is made up of 17 amino acids. The CDR3 nucleotides are TGCGCCAGCAGCGCAGGGACTAGCGGAAAGAACTACAATGAGCAGTTCTTC. Protein: CASSAGTSGKNYNEQFF.

This sequence joins TRBV27 and TRBJ2-4; perhaps TRBD1 as D (5 bases). The V end was cut by 4 bases, the J end by 0 bases, with 19 bases between. The CDR3 is 18 residues long. Germline lookup yields CDR1 MNHEY and CDR2 SMNVEV (reference sequence). The CDR3 nucleotides read TGTGCCAGCAGTTCCATCTATGACAGAACTCTAGCCAAAAACATTCAGTACTTC. Its protein product is CASSSIYDRTLAKNIQYF.

V gene TRBV9 combines with J gene TRBJ2-7; TRBD1 matches 11 bases. Germline CDR1 SGDLS, CDR2 YYNGEE. J gave up 6 bases and V 4 bases, and 6 bases lay outside the gene matches. The length of the CDR3 is 14 residues. The CDR3 coding sequence is TGTGCCAGCAGCTTACGGACAGGGGGCCCCGAGCAGTACTTC. It translates to CASSLRTGGPEQYF.

V and J are TRBV5-1 and TRBJ2-2; 7 bases fit TRBD1. From germline, CDR1 is SGHRS and CDR2 YFSETQ. CDR3 size: 15 residues. The V and J ends lost 4 bases and 1 base, in that order; junction bases with no gene match: 4. DNA of the CDR3: TGCGCCAGCAGCAAGGACAGGAAGAACACCGGGGAGCTGTTTTTT. Amino acid sequence: CASSKDRKNTGELFF.

DNA for the CDR3: TGTGCCAGCAGCCAAGGCCTCCGACTAGCGGGGCCCTACGAGCAGTACTTC. Its protein is CASSQGLRLAGPYEQYF. The chain links TRBV3-1 (or the pseudogene TRBV3-2) to TRBJ2-7, with TRBD2 matching 11 bases. The length of the CDR3 is 17 residues. V lost 1 base to trimming and J lost 2 bases; unmatched junction nucleotides: 7. The germline V gene has CDR1 LGHDT and CDR2 YNNKEL (reference sequence).